This T cell receptor (beta chain) was sequenced in a study of T cells in Graves' hyperthyroidism and ophthalmopathy. Study background: Peripheral blood was drawn at first diagnosis, prior to all treatment.

It was less than 13 ml of fresh peripheral blood that supplied the PBMCs. This CDR3 spans 13 amino acids. Trimming at V came to 10 bases and at J to 5 bases, leaving 10 bases not matched to a gene. Germline assignment: CDR1 MNHEY and CDR2 SMNVEV (reference sequence). Authors of the study amplified TCR beta CDR3 regions from RNA transcripts. The study used the HTBI primer set for a first-round RT-PCR of the TCR CDR3. A single record per CDR3 protein comes from TCRdb applying MiXCR to the multiplex PCR reads. The table lists some 180,000 distinct CDR3 sequences, about a sixth of them singletons, with roughly 49% in the top ten.

Material for sequencing was blood. This TCR was sampled from a woman aged 45-65 years with Graves' hyperthyroidism. The chain recombines TRBV27 with TRBJ1-2; TRBD1 agrees at 7 bases. As DNA, the CDR3 is TGTGCCACCAGGGGGACGGCGACATATGGCTACACCTTC. Protein product: CATRGTATYGYTF.